This T cell receptor beta chain was captured in a study of early T cells in non-severe SARS-CoV-2 infection. The CDR3 runs to 12 residues. V lost 4 bases and J 7 bases, leaving 9 bases between the germline ends. Looked up from germline, CDR1 is LNHNV and CDR2 is YYDKDF (reference sequence). MiXCR, applied by TCRdb to the 5' RACE reads, yields one record per CDR3 protein. The repertoire consists of 30,000 to 45,000 distinct CDR3 sequences, with about 9.3% occurring once and the leading ten covering 9% to 15%. The receptor was isolated from an adult who was a healthcare worker with PCR-confirmed SARS-CoV-2 infection or an uninfected control (not recorded which). The chain recombines TRBV15 with TRBJ2-3; no reliable D call. The sequenced sample was whole blood. The CDR3 here is CATSTGRNTQYF. DNA for the CDR3: TGTGCCACCAGCACAGGTCGGAATACGCAGTATTTT.